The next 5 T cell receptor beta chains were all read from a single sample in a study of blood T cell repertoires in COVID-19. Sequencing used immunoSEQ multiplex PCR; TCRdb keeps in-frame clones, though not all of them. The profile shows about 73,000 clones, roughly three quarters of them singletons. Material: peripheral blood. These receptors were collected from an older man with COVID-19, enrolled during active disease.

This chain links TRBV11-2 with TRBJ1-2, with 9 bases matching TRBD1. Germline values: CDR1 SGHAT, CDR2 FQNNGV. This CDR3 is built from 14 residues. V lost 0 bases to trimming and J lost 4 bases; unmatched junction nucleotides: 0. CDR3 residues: CASSLEQGAYGYTF. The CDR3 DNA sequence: TGTGCCAGCAGCTTAGAACAGGGGGCCTATGGCTACACCTTC.

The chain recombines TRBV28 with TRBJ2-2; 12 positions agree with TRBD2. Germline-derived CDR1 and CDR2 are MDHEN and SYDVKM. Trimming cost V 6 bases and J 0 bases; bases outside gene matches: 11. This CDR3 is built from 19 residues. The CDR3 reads CASRGGLAGYQTNTGELFF. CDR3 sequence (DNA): TGTGCCAGCAGGGGGGGACTAGCGGGTTACCAAACGAACACCGGGGAGCTGTTTTTT.

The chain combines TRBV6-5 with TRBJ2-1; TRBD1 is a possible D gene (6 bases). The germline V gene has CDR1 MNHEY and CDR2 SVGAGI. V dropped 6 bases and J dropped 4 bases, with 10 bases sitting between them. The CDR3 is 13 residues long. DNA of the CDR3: TGTGCCAGCAGACAGGGAACTTACAATGAGCAGTTCTTC. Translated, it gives CASRQGTYNEQFF.

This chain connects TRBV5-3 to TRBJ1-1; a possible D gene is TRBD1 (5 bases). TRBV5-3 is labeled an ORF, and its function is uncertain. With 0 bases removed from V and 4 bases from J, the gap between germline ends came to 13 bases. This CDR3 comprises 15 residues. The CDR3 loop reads CARSLAAGWFTEAFF. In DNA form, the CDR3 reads TGTGCCAGAAGCTTGGCTGCAGGGTGGTTCACTGAAGCTTTCTTT.

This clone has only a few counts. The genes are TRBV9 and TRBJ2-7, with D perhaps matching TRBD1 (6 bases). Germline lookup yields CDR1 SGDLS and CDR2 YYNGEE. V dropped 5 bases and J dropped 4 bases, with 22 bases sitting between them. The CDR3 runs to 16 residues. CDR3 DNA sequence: TGTGCCAGCAGTCGTCGCCGGGACATCCTCCCTTACGAGCAGTACTTC. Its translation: CASSRRRDILPYEQYF. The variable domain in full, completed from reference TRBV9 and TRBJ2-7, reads DSGVTQTPKHLITATGQRVTLRCSPRSGDLSVYWYQQSLDQGLQFLIQYYNGEERAKGNILERFSAQQFPDLHSELNLSSLELGDSALYFCASSRRRDILPYEQYFGPGTRLTVT.